Listed below are T cell receptor beta chains from one sample, sequenced in a study of PD-L1 blockade in urothelial cancer. The repertoire was sequenced with immunoSEQ multiplex PCR; TCRdb's copy has only in-frame clones and lacks some. The sample has tens of thousands of clones; approximately 90% are singletons. Specimen: PBMCs, collected around atezolizumab (anti-PD-L1) treatment. The receptors originated from a man aged 55 to 69 with urothelial cancer. Both conserved end residues are part of each CDR3. The order of the fields is V gene, clone size, CDR3 length, D gene, J gene, CDR3 DNA, CDR3 protein. D genes are given only for firm matches. Clone size is not always given. Where it is, it says once, few, many or a class for expanded clones.

TRBV5-1	.	14	.	TRBJ2-2	TGCGCCAGCAGCCCGGTTATTTACACCGGGGAGCTGTTTTTT	CASSPVIYTGELFF
TRBV6-1	.	16	.	TRBJ2-1	TGTGCCAGCAGTGTGGGGGCGGGGGTTTTGCTGGATGAGCAGTTCTTC	CASSVGAGVLLDEQFF
TRBV7-9	.	15	.	TRBJ1-1	TGTGCCAGCAGCTTAGCTCAGGTAGGGGACACTGAAGCTTTCTTT	CASSLAQVGDTEAFF
TRBV2	.	13	.	TRBJ1-6	TGTGCCAGCAGGGGCAGGGGTAATTCACCCCTCCACTTT	CASRGRGNSPLHF
TRBV7-6	.	14	TRBD1	TRBJ2-2	TGTGCCAGCAGCCTAGTACAGGGGGCAGGGGAGCTGTTTTTT	CASSLVQGAGELFF
TRBV5-1	.	16	.	TRBJ2-7	TGCGCCAGCACCTTGGAACTCGGGACACCACCCTACGAGCAGTACTTC	CASTLELGTPPYEQYF
TRBV19	.	18	TRBD1	TRBJ2-1	TGTGCCAGTAGGTATGGAGGAACAGGGGTAGGTGGTTACAATGAGCAGTTCTTC	CASRYGGTGVGGYNEQFF
TRBV7-9	.	15	TRBD2	TRBJ2-2	TGTGCCAGCAGCACAATAGCGGGAGAGGTTTGGGAGCTGTTTTTT	CASSTIAGEVWELFF
TRBV4-2	.	15	TRBD1	TRBJ1-6	TGTGCCAGCGGACTGGGGGGACAGCCAAATTCACCCCTCCACTTT	CASGLGGQPNSPLHF
TRBV11-1	.	16	TRBD1	TRBJ1-4	TGTGCCAGCAGACGGGGACAGGGGGCAACTAATGAAAAACTGTTTTTT	CASRRGQGATNEKLFF
TRBV11-3	.	15	.	TRBJ2-7	TGTGCCAGCAGGTTAACACAGGGATTATTCTACGAGCAGTACTTC	CASRLTQGLFYEQYF
TRBV9	.	18	TRBD2	TRBJ2-3	TGTGCCAGCAGCGGGATGTCTGCGGGGGGTCCGACGACAGATACGCAGTATTTT	CASSGMSAGGPTTDTQYF
TRBV4-3	.	16	.	TRBJ1-2	TGCGCCAGCAGCCCTTCGCTTCGGGGGGGACTCTATGGCTACACCTTC	CASSPSLRGGLYGYTF
TRBV6-4	once	14	.	TRBJ1-2	TGTGCCAGCAGCCCCGGGGGTACGGGCTATGGCTACACCTTC	CASSPGGTGYGYTF
TRBV30	.	11	TRBD1	TRBJ1-1	TGTGCCTGGAATCCAGGGGGCGAAGCTTTCTTT	CAWNPGGEAFF
TRBV7-8	.	17	TRBD2	TRBJ2-7	TGTGCCAGCAGCTTAGGAATTAGGACTAGCGGTGGGGACGAGCAGTACTTC	CASSLGIRTSGGDEQYF
TRBV2	.	14	TRBD1	TRBJ1-2	TGTGCCAGCAGTGGTGGGGCAGGGGGCTCTGGCTACACCTTC	CASSGGAGGSGYTF
TRBV11-1	.	14	.	TRBJ2-3	TGTGCCAGCAGCCTTGCTCAGGGCACAGATACGCAGTATTTT	CASSLAQGTDTQYF
TRBV6-1	few	12	.	TRBJ2-5	TGTGCCAGCAGTGAACGGGAGGAGACCCAGTACTTC	CASSEREETQYF
TRBV28	.	14	.	TRBJ2-2	TGTGCCAGCAGTCAGACAGCGAACACCGGGGAGCTGTTTTTT	CASSQTANTGELFF
TRBV4-3	.	16	.	TRBJ2-3	TGCGCCAGCAGCCAAGAGCCGGGGGTGGGCACAGATACGCAGTATTTT	CASSQEPGVGTDTQYF
TRBV7-2	once	15	.	TRBJ2-7	TGTGCCAGCAGCTTAGTCGACAGGTACTCCTACGAGCAGTACTTC	CASSLVDRYSYEQYF
TRBV29-1	.	17	TRBD2	TRBJ2-1	TGCAGCGTCTCCGGGACTAGCGGGCCAAGCTCCTACAATGAGCAGTTCTTC	CSVSGTSGPSSYNEQFF
TRBV5-6	once	13	.	TRBJ2-3	TGTGCCAGCAGCTTGGAACGGGCAGATACGCAGTATTTT	CASSLERADTQYF
TRBV6-6	once	13	.	TRBJ2-7	TGTGCCAGCAGCTCCGGGGAGACCTACGAGCAGTACTTC	CASSSGETYEQYF
TRBV2	.	16	.	TRBJ1-2	TGTGCCAGTCCCGTGAGGGGGGGGGCTTCCAACTATGGCTACACCTTC	CASPVRGGASNYGYTF
TRBV5-1	.	16	TRBD2	TRBJ2-3	TGCGCCAGCAGCACCCCGGGACTACCCCCTTTCGATACGCAGTATTTT	CASSTPGLPPFDTQYF
TRBV7-6	.	16	.	TRBJ2-2	TGTGCCAGCAGCAAAGACACGCTGGGGAACACCGGGGAGCTGTTTTTT	CASSKDTLGNTGELFF
TRBV15	.	16	TRBD2	TRBJ2-1	TGTGCCACCAGCAGAGCTGCGGGAGGGCTCTACAATGAGCAGTTCTTC	CATSRAAGGLYNEQFF
TRBV19	.	13	TRBD1	TRBJ1-5	TGTGCCAGTAGTACGCAGGGGGAACAGCCCCAGCATTTT	CASSTQGEQPQHF
TRBV11-2	.	15	.	TRBJ1-4	TGTGCCAGCAGCTTAGTGCTGGCGGGTAATGAAAAACTGTTTTTT	CASSLVLAGNEKLFF